The TCR beta chain under discussion was sequenced for a study of blood T cells in healthy people across ages (dated by TCRdb to between 2014 and 2017). About the investigation overall: In model experiments, template switching captured roughly one uniquely barcoded TCR beta cDNA molecule for every two T cells. To track age-related changes in TCR beta repertoire diversity, the study relied on deep sequencing normalized with unique cDNA molecular identifiers. Four age groups were formed from the donors: young (average approximately 15 years), middle-aged (around 41), aged (62) and long-lived (roughly 88). To avoid experimental bias, donors of different ages were spread randomly across the sequencing lanes. For two donors (one aged 18 to 29 and one aged 80 or older), the study analyzed two additional independent replicas of 1 million unique cDNA reads from the same blood draw.

Donors were under 40 systemically healthy Caucasian individuals from Russia aged 6 to 90 years. Approximately 10 milliliters of peripheral blood were collected from each donor into EDTA-treated Vacutainer tubes. Ficoll-Paque density-gradient centrifugation was used to isolate PBMCs, with at least 7 million obtained per sample. Total RNA was extracted from PBMCs with Trizol reagent, with at least 6 micrograms obtained per sample. Naive CD45RAhigh/CD27high T cell percentages were measured by flow cytometry on a PBMC aliquot from every donor. The CDR3, cysteine through phenylalanine, is 14 amino acids long. The kept DNA is CDR3 alone, 42 bases in frame from the first base. Trimming takes 0 bases from V and 4 bases from J, and the germline ends sit 9 bases apart. CDR1 DFQATT and CDR2 SNEGSKA are derived from the germline V gene (reference sequence). The library was prepared using 5' RACE. Sequenced on an Illumina HiSeq 2500. A second PCR of roughly 6 to 12 cycles was run with a J-beta primer mix and a sample-barcoded 5' primer. Each TCR beta cDNA molecule received a unique molecular identifier from a template-switch 5' adaptor carrying 12 random nucleotides. Each sample yielded at least 3 million CDR3-containing paired-end reads. The Mint cDNA synthesis kit, primed by a TRBC-specific oligonucleotide, was used to synthesize first-strand cDNA from all RNA. Following uracil-DNA glycosylase treatment, all cDNA underwent a first 18-cycle PCR with the universal primers M1SS and BC2_uni_R. The study's processing was this. For normalization, 1 million high-quality reads were randomly selected from each sample, with every read carrying a distinct molecular identifier. Reads sharing molecular identifiers were discarded rather than binned into consensus sequences. CDR3 identification, clonotype clustering and error correction used MiTCR with a Q25 quality threshold and the strictest error-elimination algorithm. Lower-bound total TCR beta diversity was estimated with a nonparametric unseen species model using Euler transformation. The public reads were reanalyzed by TCRdb: fastp trimming at Q25, MiXCR alignment, in-frame beta chains only. Rows with one shared CDR3 protein collapse into an entry with the most common genes and DNA. TCRdb assigned the V and J calls; the authors' analysis was not used. Counted in this sample were roughly 500,000 distinct CDR3 sequences; roughly a quarter of them appeared once. The ten largest make up about 18% of the sample.

Turning to this clonotype: There is no known antigen for this receptor. Base-call qualities are not available, and no considerably larger clone is one nucleotide away.

Here is what the overall study found, with its caveats: As age increased, observed TCR beta diversity per million T cells dropped in a roughly linear way, and a significant reduction was already evident by age roughly 36. Conclusive comparison of naive and antigen-experienced compartments was prevented by the profiling of bulk unsorted PBMCs. Because donor CMV infection status was unknown, age-related changes in expanded clonotypes were potentially confounded. Estimates of total diversity based on one million sequenced T cells were regarded as lower bounds and as underestimates. Observed TCR beta diversity correlated strongly with the percentage of naive T cells measured by flow cytometry. Compared with the aged group, more naive CD4+ T cells, fewer expanded clones and increased TCR diversity were shown by the long-lived group, suggesting age selection.

The material sequenced was blood. In this chain, TRBV20-1 is recombined with TRBJ1-4; the D gene identity is not certain. The sequence was collected from a woman aged 70-85 years in good health. In nucleotides, the sequence is TGCAGTGCTAGAGATGGCAGGTTTAATGAAAAACTGTTTTTT. Translated, it gives CSARDGRFNEKLFF.